These T cell receptor beta chains were read from a single sample in a study of blood T cell repertoires in COVID-19. This table comes from immunoSEQ multiplex PCR, and its TCRdb copy is limited to in-frame clones, with some not included. The table shows about 90,000 clones, with 85% to 95% occurring only once. The sample was peripheral blood. The receptors derive from a woman aged 60-75 years with active COVID-19. Each CDR3 is given with its conserved first and last residue. Each record gives: V gene, J gene, clone size, D gene, CDR3 protein, CDR3 DNA. D genes are given only for firm matches. Not every row has a clone size; where given, it reads once, few, many or a size class.

v_gene: TRBV4-3; j_gene: TRBJ1-1; abundance: NA; d_gene: NA; CDR3aa: CASSQVERGYTEAFF; CDR3nt: TGCGCCAGCAGCCAAGTGGAGAGGGGGTACACTGAAGCTTTCTTT
v_gene: TRBV4-3; j_gene: TRBJ2-7; abundance: NA; d_gene: NA; CDR3aa: CASSSRPPSVGSTGEQYF; CDR3nt: TGCGCCAGCAGCTCCCGACCGCCTAGCGTAGGGTCGACCGGCGAGCAGTACTTC
v_gene: TRBV4-3; j_gene: TRBJ1-1; abundance: once; d_gene: TRBD1; CDR3aa: CASSQDGTGWAEAFF; CDR3nt: TGCGCCAGCAGCCAAGACGGGACAGGGTGGGCTGAAGCTTTCTTT
v_gene: TRBV2; j_gene: TRBJ1-5; abundance: NA; d_gene: NA; CDR3aa: CASSATGQPQHF; CDR3nt: TGTGCCAGCAGTGCGACAGGACAGCCCCAGCATTTT
v_gene: TRBV19; j_gene: TRBJ1-3; abundance: NA; d_gene: TRBD1; CDR3aa: CASSSARGASGNTIYF; CDR3nt: TGTGCCAGTAGCTCAGCCAGGGGGGCCTCTGGAAACACCATATATTTT
v_gene: TRBV5-1; j_gene: TRBJ2-3; abundance: NA; d_gene: NA; CDR3aa: CASRSGLASTDTQYF; CDR3nt: TGCGCCAGCAGGTCAGGCCTTGCTAGCACAGATACGCAGTATTTT
v_gene: TRBV12-5; j_gene: TRBJ1-2; abundance: NA; d_gene: TRBD1; CDR3aa: CASGLPQGAAGYTF; CDR3nt: TGTGCTAGTGGTCTTCCGCAGGGGGCGGCTGGCTACACCTTC
v_gene: TRBV2; j_gene: TRBJ1-1; abundance: few; d_gene: NA; CDR3aa: CASTLGGGRTEAFF; CDR3nt: TGTGCCAGCACCTTGGGAGGGGGGCGGACTGAAGCTTTCTTT
v_gene: TRBV24-1; j_gene: TRBJ2-5; abundance: NA; d_gene: NA; CDR3aa: CATSDPPRGQQETQYF; CDR3nt: TGTGCCACCAGTGATCCCCCCAGGGGACAACAAGAGACCCAGTACTTC
v_gene: TRBV4-3; j_gene: TRBJ1-4; abundance: NA; d_gene: TRBD1; CDR3aa: CASSQSSKRDRDEKLFF; CDR3nt: TGCGCCAGCAGCCAAAGTTCAAAGCGGGACAGGGATGAAAAACTGTTTTTT
v_gene: TRBV30; j_gene: TRBJ2-3; abundance: NA; d_gene: TRBD1; CDR3aa: CAWSGGQGADTQYF; CDR3nt: TGTGCCTGGAGTGGGGGACAGGGGGCAGATACGCAGTATTTT
v_gene: TRBV30; j_gene: TRBJ1-5; abundance: NA; d_gene: NA; CDR3aa: CAWSMGGPFQPQHF; CDR3nt: TGTGCCTGGAGTATGGGGGGGCCCTTTCAGCCCCAGCATTTT
v_gene: TRBV7-9; j_gene: TRBJ2-1; abundance: NA; d_gene: NA; CDR3aa: CASSQLSSYNEQFF; CDR3nt: TGTGCCAGCAGCCAACTGAGCTCCTACAATGAGCAGTTCTTC
v_gene: TRBV4-1; j_gene: TRBJ2-5; abundance: NA; d_gene: NA; CDR3aa: CASSQEPGSQETQYF; CDR3nt: TGCGCCAGCAGCCAAGAGCCGGGATCACAAGAGACCCAGTACTTC
v_gene: TRBV10-2; j_gene: TRBJ2-7; abundance: NA; d_gene: TRBD2; CDR3aa: CASRDSSGIYSYEQYF; CDR3nt: TGCGCCAGCAGGGACTCTAGCGGGATCTACTCCTACGAGCAGTACTTC
v_gene: TRBV6-1; j_gene: TRBJ1-1; abundance: NA; d_gene: NA; CDR3aa: CASSEVQKLNTEAFF; CDR3nt: TGTGCCAGCAGTGAGGTTCAGAAGTTGAACACTGAAGCTTTCTTT
v_gene: TRBV28; j_gene: TRBJ1-5; abundance: NA; d_gene: NA; CDR3aa: CASSLFQGTNQPQHF; CDR3nt: TGTGCCAGCAGTTTATTCCAGGGTACAAATCAGCCCCAGCATTTT
v_gene: TRBV6-5; j_gene: TRBJ2-7; abundance: NA; d_gene: TRBD1; CDR3aa: CASSYSKGTGYYEQYF; CDR3nt: TGTGCCAGCAGTTACTCGAAAGGGACAGGGTACTACGAGCAGTACTTC
v_gene: TRBV6-2/TRBV6-3; j_gene: TRBJ2-7; abundance: NA; d_gene: NA; CDR3aa: CASNPAGSVSYEQYF; CDR3nt: TGTGCCAGCAACCCGGCGGGGAGTGTGTCCTACGAGCAGTACTTC
v_gene: TRBV7-2; j_gene: TRBJ2-1; abundance: NA; d_gene: TRBD2; CDR3aa: CASSQGLAGAEAYNEQFF; CDR3nt: TGTGCCAGCAGCCAAGGACTAGCGGGGGCCGAGGCCTACAATGAGCAGTTCTTC
v_gene: TRBV6-1; j_gene: TRBJ1-1; abundance: NA; d_gene: NA; CDR3aa: CASSDLGVMNTEAFF; CDR3nt: TGTGCCAGCAGTGACCTAGGGGTTATGAACACTGAAGCTTTCTTT
v_gene: TRBV10-3; j_gene: TRBJ2-7; abundance: NA; d_gene: TRBD2; CDR3aa: CAIRRGIAGAEEQYF; CDR3nt: TGTGCCATCCGCCGGGGAATAGCGGGAGCGGAAGAGCAGTACTTC
v_gene: TRBV19; j_gene: TRBJ2-1; abundance: once; d_gene: NA; CDR3aa: CASRDGGPYNEQFF; CDR3nt: TGTGCCAGCCGGGACGGGGGGCCCTACAATGAGCAGTTCTTC
v_gene: TRBV19; j_gene: TRBJ2-2; abundance: NA; d_gene: TRBD1; CDR3aa: CASTRDREGGELFF; CDR3nt: TGTGCCAGTACCAGGGACAGGGAAGGAGGGGAGCTGTTTTTT
v_gene: TRBV30; j_gene: TRBJ1-2; abundance: NA; d_gene: TRBD1; CDR3aa: CAWSVIDGTGGYGYTF; CDR3nt: TGTGCCTGGAGTGTAATTGACGGGACAGGGGGCTATGGCTACACCTTC
v_gene: TRBV30; j_gene: TRBJ2-5; abundance: NA; d_gene: TRBD2; CDR3aa: CAWSLPRTSGRGETQYF; CDR3nt: TGTGCCTGGAGTCTCCCGAGGACTAGCGGGAGAGGGGAGACCCAGTACTTC
v_gene: TRBV4-3; j_gene: TRBJ2-1; abundance: NA; d_gene: TRBD1; CDR3aa: CASSQDIGQGAYNEQFF; CDR3nt: TGCGCCAGCAGCCAAGATATAGGACAGGGCGCCTACAATGAGCAGTTCTTC
v_gene: TRBV9; j_gene: TRBJ1-6; abundance: NA; d_gene: TRBD1; CDR3aa: CASSTHRGLDNSPLHF; CDR3nt: TGTGCCAGCAGCACTCACAGGGGATTGGATAATTCACCCCTCCACTTT
v_gene: TRBV4-1; j_gene: TRBJ1-2; abundance: few; d_gene: TRBD1; CDR3aa: CASSHPGTGVDGYTF; CDR3nt: TGCGCCAGCAGCCACCCCGGGACAGGGGTTGATGGCTACACCTTC
v_gene: TRBV27; j_gene: TRBJ1-5; abundance: NA; d_gene: NA; CDR3aa: CASSPRRATGSNQPQHF; CDR3nt: TGTGCCAGCAGCCCGCGGCGGGCAACTGGGAGCAATCAGCCCCAGCATTTT